This T cell receptor (beta chain) was documented in a study of vaccination effects on CD4 cells after COVID-19. A word on this clone: The antigen remains unidentified.

Clones were sequenced by immunoSEQ multiplex PCR, and TCRdb holds only the in-frame ones, with some missing. The sample has roughly 25,000 clones, about 74% seen once; the top ten hold approximately 3.5%. Regarding the study as a whole: Relatively few convalescent patients took part in the study, which had no early post-infection timepoints.

Expansion of antigen-specific CD4+ T cells with viral peptide pools was carried out by the ViraFEST assay before sequencing. Scientists isolated CD4+ T cells after a roughly 9-day culture period ended. Vaccine recipients lacked prior SARS-CoV-2 infection and had negative nucleocapsid antibodies. Each well held a few million PBMC cultured with about 10 ug/ml peptides and roughly 10 IU/ml IL-2. Researchers swapped half the medium for IL-2 medium on both days 3 and 7. Germline values: CDR1 GTSNPN, CDR2 SVGIG (reference sequence). This CDR3 has 13 residues. The V and J ends lost 0 bases and 7 bases respectively, with 12 bases between them.

This specimen consisted of CD4+ T cells from PBMCs cultured with SARS-CoV-2 spike peptides, obtained before COVID-19 vaccination. The TCR sequence derives from a human donor who received a COVID-19 vaccine. This rearrangement joins TRBV30 to TRBJ1-1; unclear D gene. The CDR3 DNA reads as TGTGCCTGGAGTGTAAGTGAGGTGGATGAAGCTTTCTTT. Translation: CAWSVSEVDEAFF. Drawing the rest from reference TRBV30 and TRBJ1-1, the complete variable domain is SQTIHQWPATLVQPVGSPLSLECTVEGTSNPNLYWYRQAAGRGLQLLFYSVGIGQISSEVPQNLSASRPQDRQFILSSKKLLLSDSGFYLCAWSVSEVDEAFFGQGTRLTVV.